This TCR beta chain is from a study of shared clonotypes between healthy human individuals. Selected positively for CCR7 and CD45RO-negative, naive CD8 cells excluded terminally differentiated effector memory CD45RA+ cells. Generated by immunoSEQ multiplex PCR, the TCRdb table keeps only in-frame clones and is missing some. The sample holds over 2 million clones, about 95% seen once. Trimming left V 6 bases short and J 6 bases short, with 5 bases between. Germline V CDR1 and CDR2: MNHNS, SASEGT. The CDR3 is 10 amino acids. The chain links TRBV6-1 to TRBJ1-1, with D uncertain. The TCR was taken from a man aged 18 to 30 in good health. The sample taken for sequencing was naive CD8+ T cells sorted from blood. In DNA, the CDR3 is TGTGCCAGCAGAGGGTCTGAAGCTTTCTTT. Its protein product is CASRGSEAFF.